Here is one T cell receptor beta chain with its context. Antigen: not known. Using immunoSEQ multiplex PCR, the repertoire was profiled, and TCRdb retains in-frame clones only, with some absent. The sample contains more than 140,000 clones, 89% of which appear only once. The record originates from a study of T cell responses to AZD1222 COVID-19 vaccine. Study-level information: Researchers grouped second doses given at about 4 or about 12 weeks into one pool.

Points from the study as a whole: Among the donors, most were white British and more were female, and clonal diversity was possibly underestimated.

The CDR3 consists of 14 residues. Germline CDR1 MNHEY, CDR2 SVGAGI. The V gene end was trimmed by 7 bases and the J gene end by 0 bases; junction bases not matched to a gene: 5. The sample in question was peripheral blood, obtained on day 0 of AZD1222 vaccination. This chain links TRBV6-5 with TRBJ2-7, with 8 bases matching TRBD1. The TCR comes from an adult in good health. CDR3 coding DNA: TGTGCCAGCATGGGACAGGCCTCCTCCTACGAGCAGTACTTC. Translation gives CASMGQASSYEQYF.